The 13 T cell receptor beta chains reported below all come from one sample, sequenced in a study of CD4 T cells in relation to SARS-CoV-2 and coronaviruses. Antigens for these TCRs are unknown. Some clones are missing from TCRdb's copy, which holds only in-frame ones; the method was immunoSEQ multiplex PCR. The repertoire holds tens of thousands of clones, with over 60% as singletons. The sample was memory CD4+ T cells from PBMCs, cultured in vitro. All receptors come from an adult with COVID-19.

This sequence joins TRBV7-9 and TRBJ2-2, with D unclear. V lost 2 bases to trimming and J lost 3 bases, with 4 bases between them. The length of the CDR3 is 13 residues. Germline V gene sequence: CDR1 SEHNR, CDR2 FQNEAQ (reference sequence). CDR3 nucleotide sequence: TGTGCCAGCAGCTTACAGGACACCGGGGAGCTGTTTTTT. This codes for CASSLQDTGELFF. Full variable domain (rest looked up from reference TRBV7-9 and TRBJ2-2): DTGVSQNPRHKITKRGQNVTFRCDPISEHNRLYWYRQTLGQGPEFLTYFQNEAQLEKSRLLSDRFSAERPKGSFSTLEIQRTEQGDSAMYLCASSLQDTGELFFGEGSRLTVL.

The J gene is TRBJ1-1, the V gene TRBV30, with D unclear. The V gene's germline CDR1 is GTSNPN and CDR2 SVGIG (reference sequence). The ends were cut back, 4 bases at V and 1 base at J, with 7 bases in the middle. This CDR3 contains 12 residues. CDR3 sequence: CAWNPGNTEAFF. Written as DNA, the CDR3 is TGTGCCTGGAACCCAGGGAACACTGAAGCTTTCTTT.

The J gene is TRBJ2-1, the V gene TRBV7-2; 12 bases are shared with TRBD2. The germline V gene encodes CDR1 SGHTA and CDR2 FQGNSA. The CDR3 is 15 residues long. The V and J ends lost 5 bases and 7 bases, in that order; junction bases with no gene match: 6. CDR3 bases: TGTGCCAGCAGCCCGAGGACTAGCGGGGTTAATGAGCAGTTCTTC. Translating gives CASSPRTSGVNEQFF.

The rearrangement uses TRBV5-1 and TRBJ2-1; 12 bases agree with TRBD2. In germline, CDR1 is SGHRS, CDR2 YFSETQ. V was clipped by 4 bases and J by 6 bases; unmatched bases: 5. The CDR3 spans 15 residues. The CDR3 region is CASSTGLAGTNEQFF. As DNA, the CDR3 is TGCGCCAGCAGCACCGGACTAGCGGGAACCAATGAGCAGTTCTTC.

This chain uses TRBV18 with TRBJ1-1, with no clear D. V shed 4 bases and J shed 2 bases, with 8 bases lying between them. The germline V gene has CDR1 KGHSH and CDR2 LQKENI. The CDR3 spans 13 residues. CDR3: CASSLQENTEAFF. CDR3 bases: TGTGCCAGCTCACTGCAGGAAAACACTGAAGCTTTCTTT.

The chain employs TRBV10-2 and TRBJ2-5, with TRBD1 as a possible D gene (5 bases). V shed 9 bases and J shed 5 bases, with 16 bases lying between them. Germline-derived CDR1 and CDR2 are WSHSY and SAAADI. The CDR3 consists of 13 residues. CDR3 in DNA: TGCGCCAGGGCTAAAGGGGTAAAGGAGACCCAGTACTTC. Its protein is CARAKGVKETQYF.

This chain links TRBV11-2 with TRBJ1-1; D is uncertain. This CDR3 is built from 16 residues. The germline V gene has CDR1 SGHAT and CDR2 FQNNGV. V was shortened by 6 bases and J by 0 bases, with 17 bases between the two germline ends. The CDR3 sequence is CASSSPAGGVNTEAFF. CDR3 coding DNA: TGTGCCAGCAGTTCCCCCGCGGGCGGTGTGAACACTGAAGCTTTCTTT.

The gene calls are TRBV27 and TRBJ2-3, with 9 bases lining up with TRBD2. V shed 10 bases and J 5 bases; nucleotides not matched to a gene: 7. This CDR3 region has 13 residues. CDR1 MNHEY and CDR2 SMNVEV come from the germline V gene (reference sequence). The DNA for the CDR3 is TGTGCCACCCGAGGTAGCGGGAGAGATACGCAGTATTTT. Translated: CATRGSGRDTQYF.

This chain joins TRBV14 and TRBJ2-5; D gene uncertain. This CDR3 has 13 residues. From germline, CDR1 is SGHDN and CDR2 FVKESK. Trimming stripped 1 base from V and 7 bases from J, with 10 bases between. The CDR3 coding sequence is TGTGCCAGCAGCCAAGTTGACGTATCGACCCAGTACTTC. The encoded protein is CASSQVDVSTQYF. The variable domain in full, with the rest retrieved from reference TRBV14 and TRBJ2-5, is EAGVTQFPSHSVIEKGQTVTLRCDPISGHDNLYWYRRVMGKEIKFLLHFVKESKQDESGMPNNRFLAERTGGTYSTLKVQPAELEDSGVYFCASSQVDVSTQYFGPGTRLLVL.

This clone was detected only a few times. The rearrangement joins TRBV2 to TRBJ2-7, with D perhaps TRBD1 (5 bases). There are 12 residues in the CDR3. Per germline, CDR1 SNHLY and CDR2 FYNNEI. V was shortened by 9 bases and J by 4 bases, with 13 bases between the two germline ends. CDR3 sequence: CASQRTLYEQYF. The CDR3 DNA is TGTGCCAGTCAACGGACACTATACGAGCAGTACTTC.

This chain joins TRBV6-2 or TRBV6-3 and TRBJ1-5, with D possibly being TRBD1 (6 bases). Germline V CDR1 and CDR2: MNHEY, SVGEGT. There are 20 residues in the CDR3. V was shortened by 2 bases and J by 0 bases, with 23 bases between the two germline ends. In DNA form, the CDR3 reads TGTGCCAGCAGTTACCTCCGGGGACCGGGGGGCCTTTATAGCAATCAGCCCCAGCATTTT. Protein sequence: CASSYLRGPGGLYSNQPQHF.

This clone was observed a single time. This chain uses TRBV2 with TRBJ1-5; D is possibly TRBD1 (6 bases). Trimming took 8 bases from V and 5 from J, leaving 13 bases between them. There are 13 residues in the CDR3. Germline V gene sequence: CDR1 SNHLY, CDR2 FYNNEI. In nucleotides, the CDR3 is TGTGCCAGCCGCAGGGAGGGGGATCAGCCCCAGCATTTT. Its translation: CASRREGDQPQHF.

This clone turned up a few times. J is TRBJ2-7 and V is TRBV2; a possible D gene is TRBD2 (5 bases). Trimming removed 7 bases from V and 0 bases from J, with 13 bases in between. There are 14 residues in the CDR3. Germline-derived CDR1 and CDR2 are SNHLY and FYNNEI. CDR3 region: CASNRAAYSYEQYF. In DNA form, the CDR3 reads TGTGCCAGCAACCGAGCGGCATACTCCTACGAGCAGTACTTC.